This TCR beta chain was observed in a study of technical replicates of blood from several donors. Sequenced by immunoSEQ multiplex PCR; TCRdb stores in-frame clones only, minus some. This sample has 70,000 to 85,000 clones, with approximately 97% found just once. V was clipped by 4 bases and J by 3 bases; unmatched bases: 8. CDR3 length: 15 residues. Germline CDR1 LGHNA, CDR2 YNFKEQ. The receptor comes from a human donor in good health. The genes are TRBV4-2 and TRBJ2-7, with TRBD2 identical over 8 bases. The sequencing input was T cells isolated from PBMCs. The CDR3 reads CASSRKTSESYEQYF. The CDR3 DNA reads as TGTGCCAGCAGCCGGAAGACTAGCGAAAGCTACGAGCAGTACTTC.